The 17 T cell receptor beta chains listed next were all sequenced from one sample in a study of T cells after yellow fever vaccination. One entry per CDR3 protein, called by TCRdb with MiXCR from the 5' RACE reads. This table holds a few hundred thousand distinct CDR3 sequences, over 4% found once. Sequencing used PBMCs, obtained 5 days after the yellow fever booster vaccination. The receptors come from a man between 18 and 35 years old who received the YFV17D yellow fever vaccine.

This clonotype has a handful of counts. The V gene is TRBV5-1, the J gene TRBJ1-4, with no clear D. The CDR3 covers 15 residues. V lost 4 bases and J 7 bases, leaving 17 bases between the germline ends. In germline, CDR1 is SGHRS, CDR2 YFSETQ. CDR3 sequence (DNA): TGCGCCAGCAGCCCTGCCGGATCCTACGTTGAAAAACTGTTTTTT. It yields the protein CASSPAGSYVEKLFF.

Only a few counts were recorded for this clonotype. The rearrangement uses TRBV12-3 or TRBV12-4 and TRBJ1-2; TRBD1 agrees at 7 bases. CDR3 size: 14 residues. Trimming removed 5 bases from V and 0 bases from J; junction bases left unmatched: 3. The DNA of the CDR3 is TGTGCCAGCAGTAGGGACAGCGCTAACTATGGCTACACCTTC. The encoded protein is CASSRDSANYGYTF.

This clonotype was counted a few times. The chain couples TRBV20-1 to TRBJ1-5; D may be TRBD1 (6 bases). Germline lookup yields CDR1 DFQATT and CDR2 SNEGSKA (reference sequence). The CDR3 covers 13 residues. V was pared by 5 bases and J by 4 bases, with 12 bases between. The CDR3 DNA is TGCAGTGCTGGACGGGACACTAATCAGCCCCAGCATTTT. Residues: CSAGRDTNQPQHF.

This clonotype was picked up many times. The V and J genes are TRBV7-8 and TRBJ1-2, with D hard to call. Germline lookup yields CDR1 SGHVS and CDR2 FQNEAQ. This CDR3 is built from 15 residues. Trimming stripped 4 bases from V and 4 bases from J, with 16 bases between. This CDR3 is CASSSPKKAGYGYTF. Written as DNA, the CDR3 is TGTGCCAGCAGCTCCCCAAAAAAGGCAGGCTATGGCTACACCTTC.

This clonotype has only a few counts. This chain connects TRBV10-3 to TRBJ1-6; D unresolved. The V gene lost 3 bases and the J gene lost 9 bases, with 12 bases spanning the gap. The germline V gene has CDR1 ENHRY and CDR2 SYGVKD. The CDR3 is made up of 14 amino acids. This CDR3 is CAISEEGSISPLHF. The CDR3 DNA sequence: TGTGCCATCAGTGAAGAGGGCTCCATTTCACCCCTCCACTTT.

This clonotype was observed a few times. The chain is built from TRBV28 and TRBJ1-2; D gene ambiguous. CDR1 is MDHEN and CDR2 is SYDVKM in the germline V gene. The length of the CDR3 is 12 residues. V lost 7 bases, J lost 4 bases, and 10 bases lay in between. The CDR3 sequence: CASTRASYGYTF. CDR3 in DNA: TGTGCCAGCACCAGAGCTAGCTATGGCTACACCTTC.

This sequence joins TRBV6-5 and TRBJ2-1; D gene uncertain. CDR1 and CDR2 from the germline V gene are MNHEY and SVGAGI. V was cut by 0 bases and J by 5 bases, with 8 bases left in between. The CDR3 is 14 amino acids. CDR3 in amino acids: CASSYSLRDNEQFF. The CDR3, as DNA: TGTGCCAGCAGTTACTCGCTTCGGGACAATGAGCAGTTCTTC.

This clonotype occurred many times. This sequence joins TRBV7-3 and TRBJ2-7; D call uncertain. Trimming pared 5 bases from V and 3 bases from J, leaving 11 bases between. Germline CDR1 SGHTA, CDR2 FQGTGA. CDR3 size: 13 residues. In DNA form, the CDR3 reads TGTGCCAGCAGCCTGTATGATTTCTACGAGCAGTACGTC. Protein sequence: CASSLYDFYEQYV.

This clonotype appeared a few times. The V gene is TRBV5-1, the J gene TRBJ2-7; the D is unclear. V was trimmed by 1 base and J by 0 bases, leaving 11 bases between them. CDR3 length equals 15 residues. Germline V lookup: CDR1 SGHRS, CDR2 YFSETQ. CDR3 nucleotides: TGCGCCAGCAGCTTGAGGGCCGAGTCCTCCTACGAGCAGTACTTC. This gives the protein CASSLRAESSYEQYF.

This clonotype was seen ten or more times. The chain combines TRBV12-3 or TRBV12-4 with TRBJ1-1; D gene ambiguous. V lost 5 bases to trimming and J lost 5 bases, with 12 bases between them. This CDR3 region has 13 residues. CDR3 region: CASSPNRHTEAFF. CDR3 DNA sequence: TGTGCCAGCAGTCCCAATCGGCATACTGAAGCTTTCTTT.

This clonotype was detected ten times or more. The V gene is TRBV7-2, the J gene TRBJ1-5; D may be TRBD1 (5 bases). The V end lost 5 bases, the J end lost 1 base, and 12 bases lay between the germline ends. CDR1 SGHTA and CDR2 FQGNSA come from the germline V gene. This CDR3 has 15 residues. In DNA, the CDR3 is TGTGCCAGCAGCCCCGGCGGGGCCAGCAATCAGCCCCAGCATTTT. It encodes CASSPGGASNQPQHF.

This clonotype has only a few counts. The chain carries TRBV6-4 and TRBJ2-1; 7 bases map to TRBD2. This CDR3 comprises 16 residues. V was pared by 4 bases and J by 3 bases, with 9 bases of the junction left unmatched. Germline lookup yields CDR1 MRHNA and CDR2 SNTAGT. The CDR3 sequence is CASSANLGGIYNEQFF. CDR3 sequence (DNA): TGTGCCAGCAGTGCTAACCTGGGGGGGATCTACAATGAGCAGTTCTTC.

The chain combines TRBV10-2 with TRBJ1-5, with unresolved D. The CDR3 has 12 residues. CDR1 is WSHSY, CDR2 SAAADI, per germline. V was pared by 6 bases and J by 7 bases, with 10 bases between. CDR3 in amino acids: CASSQVVQPQHF. As DNA, the CDR3 is TGCGCCAGCAGCCAGGTCGTACAGCCCCAGCATTTT.

The CDR3 DNA reads TGTGCCAGCAGTACCAGGGGGCGACGCGAGCAGTACTTC. The encoded protein is CASSTRGRREQYF. The gene calls are TRBV6-1 and TRBJ2-7; 8 nucleotides line up with TRBD1. The trim removed 5 bases at V and 6 bases at J, leaving 6 bases unmatched. This CDR3 is built from 13 residues. CDR1 and CDR2 (germline): MNHNS, SASEGT.

This clonotype was seen ten or more times. The chain carries TRBV3-1 and TRBJ1-1; tentatively, D is TRBD1 (6 bases). V shed 3 bases and J shed 5 bases, with 10 bases lying between them. The CDR3 runs to 13 residues. The germline CDR1 and CDR2 sequences are LGHDT and YNNKEL (reference sequence). CDR3 protein: CASSHGGFTEAFF. The CDR3 DNA follows: TGTGCCAGCAGCCACGGGGGCTTTACTGAAGCTTTCTTT.

This clonotype has only a few counts. The rearrangement uses TRBV24-1 and TRBJ2-5; D perhaps matches TRBD1 (5 bases). Looked up from germline, CDR1 is KGHDR and CDR2 is SFDVKD. The CDR3 sequence is 14 residues long. The V gene lost 3 bases and the J gene lost 5 bases, with 12 bases spanning the gap. CDR3 nucleotides: TGTGCCACCAGTGATGCCTCAGGGCGGGAGACCCAGTACTTC. Encoded protein: CATSDASGRETQYF.

The chain uses TRBV7-9 and TRBJ2-3; 7 positions match TRBD1. This CDR3 is 15 amino acids long. V trimming: 9 bases; J trimming: 2 bases; junction bases outside the gene matches: 11. Per the germline V gene, CDR1 is SEHNR and CDR2 is FQNEAQ (reference sequence). CDR3 sequence (DNA): TGTGCCAGTACCCCGTGGGGACAGATCACAGATACGCAGTATTTT. Amino acids: CASTPWGQITDTQYF.